This T cell receptor (beta chain) was retrieved from a study of PD-L1 blockade in urothelial cancer. Across the study: Among blood samples, the median T cell count was some 150,000.

Assay used: immunoSEQ multiplex PCR; TCRdb lists only in-frame clones, some missing. The repertoire holds about 29,000 clones, with around 84% as singletons. Time point in this sample: peripheral blood 6 weeks after treatment start. The V gene's germline CDR1 is SGHVS and CDR2 FNYEAQ. V shed 8 bases, J shed 7 bases, and the junction held 12 bases outside the gene matches. The CDR3 is made up of 15 amino acids. The input for sequencing was PBMCs, taken around atezolizumab (anti-PD-L1) treatment. V gene TRBV7-6 combines with J gene TRBJ1-5; 9 bases are a match to TRBD1. This receptor was obtained from a man aged 65 to 85 with urothelial cancer. The CDR3 reads CASSPGTGRYQPQHF. The CDR3 DNA reads as TGTGCCAGCTCCCCCGGGACAGGGAGGTACCAGCCCCAGCATTTT.